The 3 T cell receptor beta chains below all came from one sample that was sequenced in a study of blood T cell repertoires in COVID-19. Assay used: immunoSEQ multiplex PCR; TCRdb lists only in-frame clones, some missing. The profile shows 200,000 to 300,000 clones, more than 85% of them singletons. The sequenced material came from peripheral blood. These receptor sequences come from a woman between 55 and 75 years old with COVID-19, enrolled during active disease.

V gene TRBV28 combines with J gene TRBJ2-5; 14 bases line up with TRBD2. J was trimmed by 4 bases and V by 6 bases; bases with no gene match: 10. Germline CDR1 is MDHEN and CDR2 is SYDVKM. The CDR3 length is 17 residues. CDR3 amino acids: CASRFTGLAGGRETQYF. In DNA, the CDR3 is TGTGCCAGCAGATTTACCGGACTAGCGGGAGGTAGAGAGACCCAGTACTTC.

The rearrangement joins TRBV28 to TRBJ2-5; TRBD1 aligns across 7 bases. Germline V gene sequence: CDR1 MDHEN, CDR2 SYDVKM. The J segment lost 7 bases and the V segment lost 8 bases, leaving 16 bases of the junction unmatched. There are 15 residues in the CDR3. CDR3 bases: TGTGCCAGCTGGGGAAGCAGGGGGAGTAAAGCGACCCAGTACTTC. Residues: CASWGSRGSKATQYF.

The gene calls are TRBV30 and TRBJ2-1; 8 bases line up with TRBD2. The CDR3 has 15 residues. The germline CDR1 and CDR2 sequences are GTSNPN and SVGIG (reference sequence). Trimming removed 2 bases from V and 4 bases from J; junction bases left unmatched: 7. CDR3 nucleotides: TGTGCCTGGAGTCCCACTAGCGGAGCTTACAATGAGCAGTTCTTC. Its translation is CAWSPTSGAYNEQFF.